This TCR beta chain was sequenced in a study of blood T cell repertoires in COVID-19. Overall study context: Both acute and convalescent COVID-19 samples were obtained from the United States, Italy and Spain. PBMCs, B-cell-depleted T cells, or T cells provided the cDNA or gDNA that made up the material.

As originally analysed: How many nucleated cells were present was estimated from reference gene primer amplification. TCRdb keeps only in-frame clones here, not all; method: immunoSEQ multiplex PCR. The V and J calls and clone size come from that table; D and trimming were worked out from the DNA. The table records approximately 150,000 clones, roughly 78% of them present only once. This clone has just one count. The CDR3 covers 15 residues. Trimming took 5 bases from V and 4 from J; bases not matched to a gene: 7. Germline V CDR1 and CDR2: SGHTA, FQGNSA. V gene TRBV7-2 combines with J gene TRBJ1-5; TRBD1 matches 8 bases. Material for sequencing was peripheral blood. The clonotype was recovered from a human donor with acute or convalescent COVID-19. The donor label of this sample is uncertain. DNA of the CDR3: TGTGCCAGCAGCGCCGGGACAGGAGGAAATCAGCCCCAGCATTTT. As protein: CASSAGTGGNQPQHF.